This T cell receptor beta chain was obtained from a study of radiotherapy plus CTLA-4 blockade in lung cancer. Per germline, CDR1 SGHRS and CDR2 YFSETQ. There are 14 residues in the CDR3. J lost 3 bases, V lost 0 bases, and 3 bases had no gene match. TCRdb's table, derived via immunoSEQ multiplex PCR, lists solely in-frame clones and lacks some. The sample holds 30,000 to 40,000 clones, approximately 70% seen once. This clone was detected only a few times. The chain has TRBV5-1 and TRBJ2-7, with 7 bases that match TRBD2. This TCR came from a human donor with non-small cell lung cancer who had stable disease on radiotherapy plus ipilimumab. Specimen: peripheral blood, collected from a patient treated with radiotherapy plus ipilimumab. In DNA form, the CDR3 reads TGCGCCAGCAGCTTGGGGTCTAGCGGCTACGAGCAGTACTTC. Translation: CASSLGSSGYEQYF.